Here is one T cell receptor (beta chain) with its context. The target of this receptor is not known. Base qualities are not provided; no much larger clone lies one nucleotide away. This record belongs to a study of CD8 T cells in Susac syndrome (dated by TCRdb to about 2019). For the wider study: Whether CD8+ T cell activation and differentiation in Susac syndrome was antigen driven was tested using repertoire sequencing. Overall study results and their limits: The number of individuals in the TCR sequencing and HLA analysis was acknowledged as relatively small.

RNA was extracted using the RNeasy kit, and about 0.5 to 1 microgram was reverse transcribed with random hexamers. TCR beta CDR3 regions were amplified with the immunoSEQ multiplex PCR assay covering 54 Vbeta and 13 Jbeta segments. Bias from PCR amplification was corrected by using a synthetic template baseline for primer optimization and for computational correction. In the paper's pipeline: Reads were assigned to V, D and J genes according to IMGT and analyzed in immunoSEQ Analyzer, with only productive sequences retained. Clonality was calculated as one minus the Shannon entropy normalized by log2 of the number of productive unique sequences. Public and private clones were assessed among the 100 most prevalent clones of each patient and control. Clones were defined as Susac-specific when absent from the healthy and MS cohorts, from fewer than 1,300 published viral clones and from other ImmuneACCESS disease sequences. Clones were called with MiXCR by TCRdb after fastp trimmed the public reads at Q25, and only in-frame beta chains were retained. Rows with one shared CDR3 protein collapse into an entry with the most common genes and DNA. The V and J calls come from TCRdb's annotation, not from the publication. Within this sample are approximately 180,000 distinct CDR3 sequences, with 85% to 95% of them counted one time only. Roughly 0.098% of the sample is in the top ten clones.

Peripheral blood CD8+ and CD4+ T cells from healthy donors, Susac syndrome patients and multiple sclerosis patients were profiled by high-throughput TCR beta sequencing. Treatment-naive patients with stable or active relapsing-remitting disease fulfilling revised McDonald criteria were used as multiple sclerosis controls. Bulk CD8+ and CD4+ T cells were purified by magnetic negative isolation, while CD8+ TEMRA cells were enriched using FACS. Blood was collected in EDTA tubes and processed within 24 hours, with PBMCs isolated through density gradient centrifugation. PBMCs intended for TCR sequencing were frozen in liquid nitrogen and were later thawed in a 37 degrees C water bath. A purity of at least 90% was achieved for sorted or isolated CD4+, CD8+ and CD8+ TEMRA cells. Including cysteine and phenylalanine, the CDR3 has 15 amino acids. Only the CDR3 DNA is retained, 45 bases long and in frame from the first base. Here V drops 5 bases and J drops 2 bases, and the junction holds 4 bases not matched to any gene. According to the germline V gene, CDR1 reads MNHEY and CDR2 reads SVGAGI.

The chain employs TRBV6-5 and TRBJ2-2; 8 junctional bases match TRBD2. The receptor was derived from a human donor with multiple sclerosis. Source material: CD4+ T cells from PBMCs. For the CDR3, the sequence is CASSTGGLNTGELFF. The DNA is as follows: TGTGCCAGCAGTACGGGGGGGCTTAACACCGGGGAGCTGTTTTTT.